This T cell receptor (beta chain) was found in a study of cytomegalovirus exposure and HLA in healthy donors. Study outcomes and limitations: A later analysis found first-cohort TCR clusters tended to co-occur in the 110 or so validation repertoires. CMV antigen specificity of a few CMV-associated chains was confirmed in vitro. The study recorded 150 to 200 TCR beta chains that were cytomegalovirus-associated.

This clone was counted between two and nine times. Its antigen remains unidentified. Sequencing used immunoSEQ multiplex PCR; TCRdb keeps in-frame clones, though not all of them. The profile covers under 150,000 clones, with 84% appearing a single time and approximately 1.5% taken by the ten largest. The origin of this receptor is a woman aged 30 to 39 in good health and CMV-seronegative. The sequenced sample consisted of PBMCs.

The CDR3 coding sequence is TGCGCCAGCAGCTTAAATCGGGGGGGGTCCCACGAGCAGTACTTC. It yields the protein CASSLNRGGSHEQYF. This chain uses TRBV5-1 with TRBJ2-7; 8 bases align to TRBD2. Germline V gives CDR1 SGHRS, CDR2 YFSETQ. The CDR3 spans 15 residues. The ends lost 2 bases at V and 5 bases at J; junction bases unmatched: 9.